The sequence of this T cell receptor (beta chain) was determined in a study of PD-L1 blockade in urothelial cancer. Study-wide background: Males with urothelial cancer arising in the bladder constituted about 90% of the roughly 30 patients.

Method: immunoSEQ multiplex PCR; TCRdb's copy keeps in-frame clones and lacks some. The profile covers 75,000 to 95,000 clones, with around four fifths appearing a single time and about 7.4% taken by the ten largest. Germline loops: CDR1 SEHNR, CDR2 FQNEAQ (reference sequence). With 3 bases removed from V and 13 bases from J, the gap between germline ends came to 13 bases. The CDR3 has 12 residues. The time point: pretreatment peripheral blood. Diagnoses among patients were locally advanced or metastatic urothelial carcinoma. The sequences come from PBMCs, collected around atezolizumab (anti-PD-L1) treatment. The chain joins TRBV7-9 to TRBJ2-1; unclear D gene. The clonotype was recovered from a middle-aged man with urothelial cancer. CDR3 amino acids: CASSFGPSRQFF. In DNA form, the CDR3 reads TGTGCCAGCAGCTTCGGCCCTAGTCGCCAGTTCTTC. Supplemented by reference TRBV7-9 and TRBJ2-1, the full variable domain reads DTGVSQNPRHKITKRGQNVTFRCDPISEHNRLYWYRQTLGQGPEFLTYFQNEAQLEKSRLLSDRFSAERPKGSFSTLEIQRTEQGDSAMYLCASSFGPSRQFFGPGTRLTVL.